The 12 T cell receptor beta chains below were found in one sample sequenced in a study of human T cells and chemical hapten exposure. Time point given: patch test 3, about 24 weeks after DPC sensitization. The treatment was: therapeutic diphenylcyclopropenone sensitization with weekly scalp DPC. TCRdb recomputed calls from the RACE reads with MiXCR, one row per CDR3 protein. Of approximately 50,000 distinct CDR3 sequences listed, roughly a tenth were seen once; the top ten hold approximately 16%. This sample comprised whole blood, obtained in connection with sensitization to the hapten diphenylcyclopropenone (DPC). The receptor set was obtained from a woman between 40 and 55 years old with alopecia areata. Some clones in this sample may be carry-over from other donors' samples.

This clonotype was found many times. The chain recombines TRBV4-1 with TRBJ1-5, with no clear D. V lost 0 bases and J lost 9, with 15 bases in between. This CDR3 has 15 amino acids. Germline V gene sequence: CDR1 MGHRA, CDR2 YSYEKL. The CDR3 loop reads CASSQDRSGFWPQHF. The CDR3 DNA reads TGCGCCAGCAGCCAAGATAGGAGCGGCTTTTGGCCCCAGCATTTT.

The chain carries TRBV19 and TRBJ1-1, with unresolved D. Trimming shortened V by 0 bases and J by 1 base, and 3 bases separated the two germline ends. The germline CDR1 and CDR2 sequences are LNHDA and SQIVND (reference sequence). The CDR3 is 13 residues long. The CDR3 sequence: CASSIDANTEAFF. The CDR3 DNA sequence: TGTGCCAGTAGTATAGATGCGAACACTGAAGCTTTCTTT.

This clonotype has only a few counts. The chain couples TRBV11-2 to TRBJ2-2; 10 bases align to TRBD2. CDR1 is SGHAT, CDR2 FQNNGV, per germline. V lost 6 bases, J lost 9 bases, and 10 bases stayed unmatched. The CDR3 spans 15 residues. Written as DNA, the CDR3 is TGTGCCAGCAGTATAGCGGGGGGCCCCTCCCGGGAGCTGTTTTTT. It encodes CASSIAGGPSRELFF.

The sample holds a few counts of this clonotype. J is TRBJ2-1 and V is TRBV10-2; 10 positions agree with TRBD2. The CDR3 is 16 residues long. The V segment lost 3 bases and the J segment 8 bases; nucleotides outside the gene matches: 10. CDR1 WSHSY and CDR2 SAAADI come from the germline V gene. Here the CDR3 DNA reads TGCGCCAGCAGTGATCTAGCGGGGGCCGGGCCCCATGAGCAGTTCTTC. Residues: CASSDLAGAGPHEQFF.

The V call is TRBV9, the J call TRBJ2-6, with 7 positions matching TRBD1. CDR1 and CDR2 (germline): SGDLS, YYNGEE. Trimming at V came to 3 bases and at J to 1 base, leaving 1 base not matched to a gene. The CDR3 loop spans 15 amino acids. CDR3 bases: TGTGCCAGCAGCGCAGGGGGATCTGGGGCCAACGTCCTGACTTTC. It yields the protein CASSAGGSGANVLTF.

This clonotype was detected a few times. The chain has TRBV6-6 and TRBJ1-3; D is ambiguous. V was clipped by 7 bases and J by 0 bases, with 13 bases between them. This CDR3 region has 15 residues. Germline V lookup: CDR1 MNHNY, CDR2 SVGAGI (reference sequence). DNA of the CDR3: TGTGCCAGCACTCTCTCCGGTGACTCTGGAAACACCATATATTTT. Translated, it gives CASTLSGDSGNTIYF.

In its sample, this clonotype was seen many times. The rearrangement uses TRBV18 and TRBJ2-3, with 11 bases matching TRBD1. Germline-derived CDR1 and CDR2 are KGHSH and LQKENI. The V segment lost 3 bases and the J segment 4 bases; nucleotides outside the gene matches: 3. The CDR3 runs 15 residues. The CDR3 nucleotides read TGTGCCAGCTCACCCCGGACAGGGGGCGCAGATACGCAGTATTTT. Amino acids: CASSPRTGGADTQYF.

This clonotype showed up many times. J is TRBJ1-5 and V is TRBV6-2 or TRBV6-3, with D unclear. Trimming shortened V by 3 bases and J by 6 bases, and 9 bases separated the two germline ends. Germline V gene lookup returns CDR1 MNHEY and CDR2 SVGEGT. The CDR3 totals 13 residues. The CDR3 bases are TGTGCCAGCAGTTATGATGAGGCTCAGCCCCAGCATTTT. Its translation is CASSYDEAQPQHF.

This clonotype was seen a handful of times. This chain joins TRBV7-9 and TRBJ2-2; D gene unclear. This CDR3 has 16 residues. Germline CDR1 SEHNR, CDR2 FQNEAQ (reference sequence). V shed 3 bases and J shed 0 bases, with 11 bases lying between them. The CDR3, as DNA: TGTGCCAGCAGCTTTATTGGAACAGCGAACACCGGGGAGCTGTTTTTT. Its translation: CASSFIGTANTGELFF.

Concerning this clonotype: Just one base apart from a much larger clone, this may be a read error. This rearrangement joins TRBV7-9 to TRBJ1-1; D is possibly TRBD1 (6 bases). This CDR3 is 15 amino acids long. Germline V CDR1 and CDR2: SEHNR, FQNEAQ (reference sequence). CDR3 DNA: TGTGCCAGCAGCCATGGGGGAGGTCGGGACACTAAAGCTTTCTTT. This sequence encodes CASSHGGGRDTKAFF.

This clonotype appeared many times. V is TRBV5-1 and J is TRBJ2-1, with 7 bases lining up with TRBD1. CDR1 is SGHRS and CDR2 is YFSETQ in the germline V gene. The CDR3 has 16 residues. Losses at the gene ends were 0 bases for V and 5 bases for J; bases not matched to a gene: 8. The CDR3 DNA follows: TGCGCCAGCAGCTTGGCAGGCAGGGGGACCAACAATGAGCAGTTCTTC. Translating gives CASSLAGRGTNNEQFF.

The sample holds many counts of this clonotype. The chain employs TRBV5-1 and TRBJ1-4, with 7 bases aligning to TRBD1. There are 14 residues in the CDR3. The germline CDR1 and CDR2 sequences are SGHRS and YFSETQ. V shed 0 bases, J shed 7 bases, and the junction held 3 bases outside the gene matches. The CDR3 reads CASSLDRGGEKLFF. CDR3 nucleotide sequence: TGCGCCAGCAGCTTGGACAGGGGAGGTGAAAAACTGTTTTTT.